This entry features one T cell receptor (beta chain) sequence. Its matching antigen is unknown. This entry comes from a study of beta chain features in type 1 diabetes. The study, taken as a whole, reports: Any HLA-type effect on TCRB rearrangement remained unresolved here. Reduced insertions and increased deletions marked VDJ junctions in type 1 diabetes patients. Comparison showed that naive, central memory and Treg TCRB repertoires appeared more similar among patients than among healthy donors.

CD4+ cells of the naive, central memory, regulatory and stem cell-like memory types were sorted via CD45RO/CCR7/CD25/CD127/CD95/CD27. Reverse transcription of all isolated RNA meant that expressed TCRB transcripts were sequenced. Only in-frame clones appear in the TCRdb table, and some are missing; sequencing was by immunoSEQ multiplex PCR. The top ten hold about 0.065% of the sample, which has 450,000 to 600,000 clones, approximately 30% seen once. The CDR3 covers 15 residues. V shed 5 bases and J shed 3 bases, with 15 bases lying between them. Germline CDR1 and CDR2: SGHNT and YYREEE (reference sequence).

The chain links TRBV5-4 to TRBJ2-1; possible D gene TRBD1, 6 bases. The clonotype originates from a man aged 18 to 29 in good health. The sequencing sample was made of naive CD4+ T cells from blood. CDR3 sequence reads: CASRLPGTNYNEQFF. The CDR3 DNA reads as TGTGCCAGCAGACTCCCCGGGACAAACTACAATGAGCAGTTCTTC.